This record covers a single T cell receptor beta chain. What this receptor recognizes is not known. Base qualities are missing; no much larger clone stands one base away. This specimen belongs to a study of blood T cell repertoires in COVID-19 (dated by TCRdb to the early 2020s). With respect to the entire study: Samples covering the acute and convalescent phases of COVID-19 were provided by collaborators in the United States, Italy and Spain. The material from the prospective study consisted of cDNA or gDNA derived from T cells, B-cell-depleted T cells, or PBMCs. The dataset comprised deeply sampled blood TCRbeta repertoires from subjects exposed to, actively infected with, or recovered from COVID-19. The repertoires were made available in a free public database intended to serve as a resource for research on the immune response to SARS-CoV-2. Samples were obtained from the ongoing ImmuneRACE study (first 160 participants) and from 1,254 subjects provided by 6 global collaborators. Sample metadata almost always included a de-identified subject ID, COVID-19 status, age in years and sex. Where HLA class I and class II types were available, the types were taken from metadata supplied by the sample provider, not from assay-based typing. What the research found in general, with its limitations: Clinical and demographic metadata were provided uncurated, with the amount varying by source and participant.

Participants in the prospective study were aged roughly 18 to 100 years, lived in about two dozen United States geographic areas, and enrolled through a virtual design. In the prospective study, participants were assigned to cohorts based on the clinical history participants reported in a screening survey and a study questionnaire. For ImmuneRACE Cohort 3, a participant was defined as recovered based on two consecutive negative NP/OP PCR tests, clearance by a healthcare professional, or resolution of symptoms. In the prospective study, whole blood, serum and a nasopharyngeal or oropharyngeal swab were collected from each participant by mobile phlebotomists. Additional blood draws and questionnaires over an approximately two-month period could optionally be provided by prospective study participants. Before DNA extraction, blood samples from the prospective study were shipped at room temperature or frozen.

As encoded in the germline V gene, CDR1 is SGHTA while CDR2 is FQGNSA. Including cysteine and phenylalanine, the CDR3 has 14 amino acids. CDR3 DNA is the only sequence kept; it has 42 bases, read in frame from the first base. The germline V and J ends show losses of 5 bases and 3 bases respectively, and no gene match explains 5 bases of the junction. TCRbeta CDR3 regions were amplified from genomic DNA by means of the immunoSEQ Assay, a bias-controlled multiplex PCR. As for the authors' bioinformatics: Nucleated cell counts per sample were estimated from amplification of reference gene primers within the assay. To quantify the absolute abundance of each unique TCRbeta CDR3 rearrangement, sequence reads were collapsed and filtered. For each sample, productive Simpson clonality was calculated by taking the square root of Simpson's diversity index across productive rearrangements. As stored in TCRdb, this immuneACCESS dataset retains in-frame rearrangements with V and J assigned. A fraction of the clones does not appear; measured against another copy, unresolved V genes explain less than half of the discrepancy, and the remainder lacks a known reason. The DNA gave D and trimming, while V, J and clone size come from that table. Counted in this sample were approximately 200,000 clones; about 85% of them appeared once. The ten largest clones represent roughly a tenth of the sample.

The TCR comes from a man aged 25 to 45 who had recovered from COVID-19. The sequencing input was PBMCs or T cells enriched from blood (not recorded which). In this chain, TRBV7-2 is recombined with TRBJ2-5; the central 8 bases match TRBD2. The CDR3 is CASSILSGEETQYF. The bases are TGTGCCAGCAGCATCCTTAGCGGGGAAGAGACCCAGTACTTC.